The clone carrying this T cell receptor (beta chain) came up many times. This entry belongs to a study of CD8+CD57+ T cells in acquired aplastic anemia. Overall study context: CD4+ cells from healthy donors averaged around 10 million reads.

Genomic DNA, the template, was used for profiling of the TCR beta VDJ and CDR3. One entry per CDR3 protein results from TCRdb running MiXCR on the reads. The table shows some 220,000 distinct CDR3 sequences, with about a third occurring only once. The CDR3 covers 15 residues. V was cut by 7 bases and J by 0 bases, with 13 bases left in between. Per germline, CDR1 LNHDA and CDR2 SQIVND (reference sequence). The sequenced sample was sorted CD4+, CD8+, or CD8+CD57+ T cells (not recorded which) from PBMCs. The receptor was derived from a human donor in good health, serving as a control. The chain employs TRBV19 and TRBJ1-5, with TRBD1 as a possible D gene (5 bases). CDR3 nucleotides: TGTGCCAGTAAATCTGACAGACTTAGCAATCAGCCCCAGCATTTT. Amino acid sequence: CASKSDRLSNQPQHF.